The TCR beta chain under discussion was sequenced for a study of blood T cell repertoires in COVID-19. This table comes from immunoSEQ multiplex PCR, and its TCRdb copy is limited to in-frame clones, with some not included. The sample shows under 250,000 clones, approximately 85% of them seen only once. Participant ages covered roughly 18 to 90 years across 20 to 25 US areas. Trimming cost V 1 base and J 4 bases, with 13 bases left between them. The CDR3 length is 15 residues. The germline V gene has CDR1 SGHTA and CDR2 FQGNSA. V and J are TRBV7-2 and TRBJ2-5; no firm D call. This sequence was found in a woman in her forties or fifties with acute COVID-19. The sample comprised PBMCs or T cells enriched from blood (not recorded which). DNA for the CDR3: TGTGCCAGCAGCTTAGGGAGCCATGTAATAGAGACCCAGTACTTC. It specifies CASSLGSHVIETQYF.